A single sample is the source of the 17 T cell receptor beta chains below, sequenced in a study of OX40 agonist ivuxolimab in advanced cancers. Measured with immunoSEQ multiplex PCR; TCRdb has only the in-frame clones, and not every one. This sample has approximately 76,000 clones, with around 88% found just once. The material sequenced was CD4+ or CD8+ T cells sorted from blood, taken in a trial of the OX40 agonist ivuxolimab. The source is an adult with an advanced solid tumor such as melanoma, head and neck, liver or kidney cancer.

V is TRBV28 and J is TRBJ1-5; D is ambiguous. With 2 bases removed from V and 3 bases from J, the gap between germline ends came to 14 bases. Per the germline V gene, CDR1 is MDHEN and CDR2 is SYDVKM. The CDR3 has 16 residues. The chain's CDR3 is CASSLTTAGNNQPQHF. CDR3 sequence (DNA): TGTGCCAGCAGTTTAACCACCGCAGGCAACAATCAGCCCCAGCATTTT.

J is TRBJ2-2 and V is TRBV27; 7 positions match TRBD1. Per germline, CDR1 MNHEY and CDR2 SMNVEV (reference sequence). The CDR3 totals 14 residues. V dropped 6 bases and J dropped 6; count of bases not matched to a gene: 7. CDR3 coding DNA: TGTGCCAGCAGAAGACCACAGGGGCCCGGGGAGCTGTTTTTT. This sequence encodes CASRRPQGPGELFF.

The chain recombines TRBV6-5 with TRBJ2-3; TRBD1 or TRBD2 may be the D gene (5 bases each). The CDR3 extends over 13 amino acids. Germline loops: CDR1 MNHEY, CDR2 SVGAGI. The V end was cut by 6 bases, the J end by 6 bases, with 13 bases between. The CDR3 coding sequence is TGTGCCAGCAGCCCGAGGGGACCCGATACGCAGTATTTT. Residues: CASSPRGPDTQYF.

This clone was seen a single time. A read error may produce the germline difference seen at one junction end. This rearrangement joins TRBV5-1 to TRBJ2-1; D not certain. The CDR3 is 14 amino acids. The germline gives CDR1 SGHRS, CDR2 YFSETQ. The CDR3 loop reads CASLNTLSSNEQFF. CDR3 DNA: TGCGCCAGCCTTAACACCCTATCCTCCAATGAGCAGTTCTTC. Variable domain in full (rest from reference TRBV5-1 and TRBJ2-1): KAGVTQTPRYLIKTRGQQVTLSCSPISGHRSVSWYQQTPGQGLQFLFEYFSETQRNKGNFPGRFSGRQFSNSRSEMNVSTLELGDSALYLCASLNTLSSNEQFFGPGTRLTVL.

The gene calls are TRBV6-1 and TRBJ2-6, with D perhaps TRBD2 (7 bases). The V end was cut by 0 bases, the J end by 2 bases, with 17 bases between. Germline CDR1 MNHNS, CDR2 SASEGT. This CDR3 spans 19 amino acids. CDR3 amino acids: CASSEAPIGGVAGANVLTF. The CDR3 DNA reads TGTGCCAGCAGTGAAGCGCCCATAGGGGGGGTAGCTGGGGCCAACGTCCTGACTTTC.

The gene calls are TRBV5-4 and TRBJ1-6; D not resolved. Germline CDR1 reads SGHNT; CDR2 reads YYREEE (reference sequence). V was shortened by 4 bases and J by 8 bases, with 10 bases between the two germline ends. This CDR3 is built from 13 residues. The CDR3 DNA follows: TGTGCCAGCAGCGGCCCCCTTGATTCACCCCTCCACTTT. Encoded protein: CASSGPLDSPLHF.

The chain links TRBV6-5 to TRBJ1-1; a weak D match, TRBD1 (5 bases). Trimming stripped 7 bases from V and 8 bases from J, with 17 bases between. CDR3 length: 13 amino acids. CDR1 is MNHEY, CDR2 SVGAGI, per germline. The CDR3 region has the DNA TGTGCCAGCACCACCACCAGGAGACAGGAAGCTTTCTTT. Amino acid sequence: CASTTTRRQEAFF.

The chain uses TRBV19 and TRBJ2-7, with D possibly being TRBD1 (6 bases). V lost 5 bases and J lost 6, with 20 bases in between. The CDR3 loop spans 15 amino acids. CDR1 is LNHDA, CDR2 SQIVND, per germline (reference sequence). The CDR3 loop is CASSHQDRKGGEQYF. DNA of the CDR3: TGTGCCAGTAGTCACCAAGACAGGAAAGGGGGCGAGCAGTACTTC.

The J gene is TRBJ2-7, the V gene TRBV6-5; D possibly corresponds to TRBD2 (7 bases). V lost 2 bases and J 5 bases, leaving 13 bases between the germline ends. Germline lookup yields CDR1 MNHEY and CDR2 SVGAGI. The CDR3 runs 14 residues. CDR3 sequence reads: CASSYREGGDEQYF. In DNA form, the CDR3 reads TGTGCCAGCAGTTACAGAGAAGGGGGGGACGAGCAGTACTTC.

This clone was recorded once. This chain joins TRBV7-2 and TRBJ2-7; 7 bases fit TRBD2. The germline V gene has CDR1 SGHTA and CDR2 FQGNSA. Trimming took 1 base from V and 0 from J; bases not matched to a gene: 3. The CDR3 length is 15 residues. The CDR3: CASSLVRESSYEQYF. Written as DNA, the CDR3 is TGTGCCAGCAGCTTAGTGCGGGAGAGCTCCTACGAGCAGTACTTC.

The chain has TRBV7-8 and TRBJ2-7, with 9 bases identical to TRBD1. This CDR3 has 16 residues. V trimming: 5 bases; J trimming: 4 bases; junction bases outside the gene matches: 12. Germline assignment: CDR1 SGHVS and CDR2 FQNEAQ. The CDR3 region has the DNA TGTGCCAGCAGCCCCCGCCCGACAGGGGGGATTTACGAGCAGTACTTC. Amino acid sequence: CASSPRPTGGIYEQYF. Combining the CDR3 with reference TRBV7-8 and TRBJ2-7 gives the whole variable domain GAGVSQSPRYKVAKRGQDVALRCDPISGHVSLFWYQQALGQGPEFLTYFQNEAQLDKSGLPSDRFFAERPEGSVSTLKIQRTQQEDSAVYLCASSPRPTGGIYEQYFGPGTRLTVT.

The chain is built from TRBV18 and TRBJ2-7; 8 bases map to TRBD1. The CDR3 contains 15 residues. The junction had 7 bases not matched to a gene; V was cut back by 6 bases and J by 0 bases. The germline CDR1 and CDR2 sequences are KGHSH and LQKENI. The CDR3 is CASSSRTGNSYEQYF. The CDR3, as DNA: TGTGCCAGCTCGAGTAGGACAGGGAACTCCTACGAGCAGTACTTC.

The genes are TRBV6-6 and TRBJ1-2; TRBD1 agrees at 8 bases. The CDR3 sequence is 14 residues long. The junction had 7 bases not matched to a gene; V was cut back by 6 bases and J by 4 bases. Germline CDR1 MNHNY, CDR2 SVGAGI (reference sequence). CDR3 loop: CASRLQGVGYGYTF. In DNA form, the CDR3 reads TGTGCCAGCAGGCTACAGGGGGTCGGCTATGGCTACACCTTC.

This clone was observed once. The rearrangement joins TRBV28 to TRBJ2-7; 10 positions match TRBD1. The CDR3 runs to 16 residues. CDR1 is MDHEN, CDR2 SYDVKM, per germline. J was trimmed by 4 bases and V by 6 bases; bases with no gene match: 12. As DNA, the CDR3 is TGTGCCAGCAGGGCCCGTAGGACAGGGGGGGGATACGAGCAGTACTTC. This gives the protein CASRARRTGGGYEQYF. Complete variable domain (other parts from reference TRBV28 and TRBJ2-7): DVKVTQSSRYLVKRTGEKVFLECVQDMDHENMFWYRQDPGLGLRLIYFSYDVKMKEKGDIPEGYSVSREKKERFSLILESASTNQTSMYLCASRARRTGGGYEQYFGPGTRLTVT.

The CDR3 nucleotides read TGCGCCAGCAGTGAGTATGGGGGCGGTCAGCCCCAGCATTTT. As protein: CASSEYGGGQPQHF. The J gene is TRBJ1-5, the V gene TRBV10-1, with D possibly matching TRBD1 (6 bases). The CDR3 sequence is 14 residues long. V lost 1 base and J lost 6, with 10 bases in between. The V gene's germline CDR1 is WNHNN and CDR2 SYGVQD (reference sequence).

The chain has TRBV5-5 and TRBJ2-6, with a possible D match to TRBD2 (5 bases). Per the germline V gene, CDR1 is SGHKS and CDR2 is YYEKEE (reference sequence). The V and J ends lost 4 bases and 2 bases respectively, with 13 bases between them. This CDR3 has 16 residues. CDR3 in DNA: TGTGCCAGCAGCGCAAACGACGGGGCTGGGGCCAACGTCCTGACTTTC. It yields the protein CASSANDGAGANVLTF.

The chain employs TRBV7-2 and TRBJ1-5; D uncertain. This CDR3 contains 13 residues. The germline CDR1 and CDR2 sequences are SGHTA and FQGNSA. Between the trimmed V and J ends, which lost 2 bases and 0 bases, there was a span of 2 bases. Here the CDR3 reads CASSLISNQPQHF. Written as DNA, the CDR3 is TGTGCCAGCAGCTTAATTAGCAATCAGCCCCAGCATTTT.